The clone carrying this TCR beta chain was counted once. The data derive from a study of blood T cell repertoires in COVID-19. Looking at the study overall: Spain, Italy and the United States supplied samples that represented acute and convalescent COVID-19.

The protocol was immunoSEQ multiplex PCR, while the TCRdb copy is restricted to in-frame clones and leaves out a portion. Of some 76,000 clones listed, approximately 78% are singletons. Germline assignment: CDR1 GTSNPN and CDR2 SVGIG (reference sequence). This CDR3 has 13 residues. The V gene lost 1 base and the J gene lost 3 bases, with 9 bases spanning the gap. The J gene is TRBJ1-1, the V gene TRBV30, with D hard to call. What was sequenced was peripheral blood. The TCR sequence derives from a human donor in a cohort sampled during active COVID-19. In DNA, the CDR3 is TGTGCCTGGAGTGGAGGGTTCGACACTGAAGCTTTCTTT. Translated: CAWSGGFDTEAFF.